Following are 7 T cell receptor beta chains from one sample sequenced in a study of T cells after yellow fever vaccination. TCRdb called the 5' RACE reads again in MiXCR, with one record for every CDR3 protein. In the table there are roughly 300,000 distinct CDR3 sequences, approximately 8% of which are singletons. The source material was PBMCs, sampled about 49 days after the first yellow fever vaccination. These receptors were taken from a man between 18 and 35 years old who received the YFV17D yellow fever vaccine.

This clonotype has at least ten counts. The chain joins TRBV5-1 to TRBJ1-1; 7 bases match TRBD1. The CDR3 length is 16 residues. Germline V CDR1 and CDR2: SGHRS, YFSETQ. V was pared by 0 bases and J by 1 base, with 6 bases of the junction left unmatched. The CDR3 DNA follows: TGCGCCAGCAGCTTGGCTAGAACAGGGGCGAACACTGAAGCTTTCTTT. Protein product: CASSLARTGANTEAFF. Looking up the rest from reference TRBV5-1 and TRBJ1-1 gives the full variable domain: KAGVTQTPRYLIKTRGQQVTLSCSPISGHRSVSWYQQTPGQGLQFLFEYFSETQRNKGNFPGRFSGRQFSNSRSEMNVSTLELGDSALYLCASSLARTGANTEAFFGQGTRLTVV.

This clonotype was detected only a few times. This sequence joins TRBV6-5 and TRBJ2-3, with D tentatively TRBD2 (7 bases). Germline loops: CDR1 MNHEY, CDR2 SVGAGI. CDR3 size: 15 residues. The V end lost 2 bases, the J end lost 3 bases, and 12 bases lay between the germline ends. CDR3 sequence: CASSYGGAGTDTQYF. The CDR3 DNA is TGTGCCAGCAGTTACGGGGGGGCGGGGACAGATACGCAGTATTTT.

The chain combines TRBV7-2 with TRBJ2-7; TRBD2 agrees at 12 bases. Germline V gene lookup returns CDR1 SGHTA and CDR2 FQGNSA. The length of the CDR3 is 16 residues. Unmatched junction bases numbered 7, after V lost 4 bases and J lost 3 bases. As DNA, the CDR3 is TGTGCCAGCAGCTCCCGACTAGCGGGGGAGATCTACGAGCAGTACTTC. It specifies CASSSRLAGEIYEQYF. Based on the CDR3 plus reference TRBV7-2 and TRBJ2-7, the full variable domain is GAGVSQSPSNKVTEKGKDVELRCDPISGHTALYWYRQSLGQGLEFLIYFQGNSAPDKSGLPSDRFSAERTGGSVSTLTIQRTQQEDSAVYLCASSSRLAGEIYEQYFGPGTRLTVT.

The V call is TRBV5-6, the J call TRBJ1-5; tentatively, D is TRBD1 (6 bases). V lost 0 bases, J lost 6 bases, and 13 bases lay in between. The CDR3 totals 15 residues. CDR1 is SGHDT, CDR2 YYEEEE, per germline. CDR3 loop: CASSLAQGISQPQHF. As DNA, the CDR3 is TGTGCCAGCAGCTTGGCCCAGGGGATTAGTCAGCCCCAGCATTTT.

The CDR3 nucleotides are TGCGCCAGCAGCTTGGGATCCAGGGGGCCTTCACCCCTCCACTTT. Protein: CASSLGSRGPSPLHF. The chain has TRBV5-1 and TRBJ1-6; 8 positions agree with TRBD1. This CDR3 spans 15 amino acids. Germline-derived CDR1 and CDR2 are SGHRS and YFSETQ. The J segment lost 9 bases and the V segment lost 0 bases, leaving 5 bases of the junction unmatched.

The chain combines TRBV6-1 with TRBJ1-1; D perhaps matches TRBD1 (6 bases). This CDR3 is built from 13 residues. The germline gives CDR1 MNHNS, CDR2 SASEGT. V dropped 9 bases and J dropped 4 bases, with 15 bases sitting between them. CDR3 nucleotides: TGTGCCAGTCGGCAGGGGTTTGGCACTGAAGCTTTCTTT. As protein: CASRQGFGTEAFF.

The sample holds a few counts of this clonotype. V and J are TRBV12-3 or TRBV12-4 and TRBJ2-3, with D hard to call. The CDR3 is made up of 15 amino acids. V gave up 5 bases and J gave up 5 bases, with 17 bases separating them. The CDR3 bases are TGTGCCAGCAGTGTGCCGGGTGATGCCGTAGATACGCAGTATTTT. Its translation: CASSVPGDAVDTQYF.